The 31 T cell receptor beta chains listed next were all sequenced from one sample in a study of blood T cell repertoires in COVID-19. The method was immunoSEQ multiplex PCR; TCRdb's version includes in-frame clones alone and lacks a portion of them. The sample records 150,000 to 180,000 clones, about 90% being singletons. Source material: peripheral blood. Receptors originate from a man in his fifties or sixties with acute or convalescent COVID-19.

The chain recombines TRBV3-1 (or the pseudogene TRBV3-2) with TRBJ1-2; no firm D call. The CDR3 consists of 16 residues. Per germline, CDR1 LGHDT and CDR2 YNNKEL (reference sequence). Trimming removed 6 bases from V and 2 bases from J, with 19 bases in between. The CDR3 here is CASSHPAEGTNYGYTF. CDR3 nucleotides: TGTGCCAGCAGTCACCCTGCTGAGGGTACGAACTATGGCTACACCTTC.

The V and J genes are TRBV7-3 and TRBJ1-1; TRBD1 matches at 9 bases. Germline CDR1 and CDR2: SGHTA and FQGTGA. V lost 2 bases, J lost 8 bases, and 3 bases stayed unmatched. This CDR3 contains 13 residues. Here the CDR3 reads CASSLSQGAEAFF. In nucleotides, the CDR3 is TGTGCCAGCAGCTTATCACAGGGGGCCGAAGCTTTCTTT.

J is TRBJ2-1 and V is TRBV10-3; 10 bases match TRBD2. This CDR3 region has 15 residues. V lost 6 bases, J lost 5 bases, and 7 bases stayed unmatched. CDR1 and CDR2 (germline): ENHRY, SYGVKD. The CDR3 loop reads CAIRAASGGNNEQFF. The CDR3 DNA follows: TGTGCCATCAGGGCCGCTAGCGGGGGTAACAATGAGCAGTTCTTC.

The V call is TRBV5-4, the J call TRBJ2-1; 8 bases fit TRBD2. This CDR3 contains 18 residues. Germline V gene sequence: CDR1 SGHNT, CDR2 YYREEE (reference sequence). J lost 0 bases, V lost 3 bases, and 11 bases had no gene match. The CDR3 coding sequence is TGTGCCAGCAGCTCAAAAGCGGGGGCGCATTCCTCCTACAATGAGCAGTTCTTC. Its protein is CASSSKAGAHSSYNEQFF.

This chain links TRBV4-2 with TRBJ1-4; 8 bases are a match to TRBD1. CDR3 length equals 16 residues. J was trimmed by 4 bases and V by 4 bases; bases with no gene match: 8. Germline lookup yields CDR1 LGHNA and CDR2 YNFKEQ. The CDR3 spells CASSRTSGGINEKLFF. CDR3 in DNA: TGTGCCAGCAGCCGGACCTCAGGGGGCATTAATGAAAAACTGTTTTTT.

The chain combines TRBV3-1 (or the pseudogene TRBV3-2) with TRBJ1-5; a weak D match, TRBD1 (6 bases). Germline assignment: CDR1 LGHDT and CDR2 YNNKEL (reference sequence). The V and J ends lost 3 bases and 6 bases respectively, with 18 bases between them. This CDR3 region has 16 residues. This chain's CDR3 is CASSHPKGDILQPQHF. The CDR3 DNA sequence: TGTGCCAGCAGCCACCCCAAGGGGGACATCCTTCAGCCCCAGCATTTT.

The chain has TRBV5-5 and TRBJ1-5; D is unresolved. The germline V gene has CDR1 SGHKS and CDR2 YYEKEE (reference sequence). This CDR3 has 13 amino acids. V was shortened by 4 bases and J by 0 bases, with 5 bases between the two germline ends. The CDR3 spells CASSRSSNQPQHF. The DNA of the CDR3 is TGTGCCAGCAGCCGGAGTAGCAATCAGCCCCAGCATTTT.

This rearrangement joins TRBV7-9 to TRBJ2-3; the D gene is possibly TRBD1 (5 bases). Germline values: CDR1 SEHNR, CDR2 FQNEAQ (reference sequence). V lost 0 bases to trimming and J lost 0 bases, with 7 bases between them. The CDR3 consists of 15 residues. The CDR3 reads CASSLAYRSTDTQYF. CDR3 nucleotide sequence: TGTGCCAGCAGCTTAGCCTACAGGAGCACAGATACGCAGTATTTT.

This chain links TRBV5-6 with TRBJ2-4; 9 bases fit TRBD1. With V trimmed by 3 bases and J by 9 bases, 10 bases remained unmatched. CDR1 is SGHDT, CDR2 YYEEEE, per germline. CDR3 length: 15 amino acids. The CDR3 bases are TGTGCCAGCAGCTCATCCGGGACAGGGAAGGCCATTCAGTACTTC. Protein sequence: CASSSSGTGKAIQYF.

The rearrangement uses TRBV25-1 and TRBJ1-4, with unresolved D. CDR1 is MGHDK, CDR2 SYGVNS, per germline. CDR3 size: 15 residues. Deletions cut 3 bases from V and 0 bases from J, with 8 bases between. DNA for the CDR3: TGTGCCAGCAGTGACGGTCAAGCAACTAATGAAAAACTGTTTTTT. It yields the protein CASSDGQATNEKLFF.

There are a few counts of this clone. The gene calls are TRBV4-2 and TRBJ2-5; 9 positions agree with TRBD2. The CDR3 extends over 16 amino acids. Germline assignment: CDR1 LGHNA and CDR2 YNFKEQ. V lost 0 bases to trimming and J lost 5 bases; unmatched junction nucleotides: 7. The chain's CDR3 is CASSQDPAGGQETQYF. In DNA, the CDR3 is TGTGCCAGCAGCCAAGATCCGGCGGGGGGGCAGGAGACCCAGTACTTC.

V is TRBV5-1 and J is TRBJ2-1, with a weak D call TRBD2 (6 bases). This CDR3 contains 14 residues. Germline V CDR1 and CDR2: SGHRS, YFSETQ. Trimming cost V 0 bases and J 7 bases, with 11 bases left between them. This CDR3 reads CASSLDRGENEQFF. For the CDR3, the DNA is TGCGCCAGCAGCTTGGATCGCGGGGAGAATGAGCAGTTCTTC.

This clone came up once. The chain joins TRBV7-9 to TRBJ2-7, with D tentatively TRBD1 (7 bases). Deletions cut 4 bases from V and 0 bases from J, with 16 bases between. This CDR3 is built from 16 residues. CDR1 is SEHNR and CDR2 is FQNEAQ in the germline V gene (reference sequence). The chain's CDR3 is CASSYFGQEGSYEQYV. As DNA, the CDR3 is TGTGCCAGCAGCTACTTCGGACAGGAGGGCTCCTACGAGCAGTACGTC.

Here the CDR3 DNA reads TGTGCCTGGACCCTACAGTTGAACACTGAAGCTTTCTTT. This sequence encodes CAWTLQLNTEAFF. The rearrangement uses TRBV30 and TRBJ1-1; D gene unclear. V lost 4 bases and J lost 0, with 9 bases in between. Germline V gives CDR1 GTSNPN, CDR2 SVGIG (reference sequence). The length of the CDR3 is 13 residues. The variable domain in full, with the rest retrieved from reference TRBV30 and TRBJ1-1, is SQTIHQWPATLVQPVGSPLSLECTVEGTSNPNLYWYRQAAGRGLQLLFYSVGIGQISSEVPQNLSASRPQDRQFILSSKKLLLSDSGFYLCAWTLQLNTEAFFGQGTRLTVV.

The chain couples TRBV6-9 to TRBJ2-2, with 12 bases fitting TRBD1. Germline lookup yields CDR1 MNHGY and CDR2 SVAAGI. There are 21 residues in the CDR3. The J segment lost 6 bases and the V segment lost 6 bases, leaving 23 bases of the junction unmatched. The CDR3 DNA is TGTGCCAGCAGCTCTCAGTGGGGACAGGGGGCGGCGGGAGTAATCCCCGGGGAGCTGTTTTTT. This sequence encodes CASSSQWGQGAAGVIPGELFF.

V gene TRBV4-1 combines with J gene TRBJ2-3, with 8 bases aligning to TRBD2. CDR1 MGHRA and CDR2 YSYEKL come from the germline V gene. The CDR3 covers 17 residues. V lost 2 bases, J lost 5 bases, and 12 bases stayed unmatched. CDR3 protein: CASSQKSSGGRGDTQYF. For the CDR3, the DNA is TGCGCCAGCAGCCAAAAAAGCAGCGGGGGCAGAGGAGATACGCAGTATTTT.

The chain has TRBV5-4 and TRBJ1-2; D not resolved. V lost 0 bases and J lost 6, with 12 bases in between. The CDR3 covers 14 residues. Germline V gene data show CDR1 as SGHNT and CDR2 as YYREEE (reference sequence). CDR3 residues: CASSLAGRMDGYTF. The CDR3 DNA follows: TGTGCCAGCAGCTTGGCCGGGAGGATGGATGGCTACACCTTC.

V usage is TRBV10-3 and J usage is TRBJ2-5, with D perhaps matching TRBD1 (6 bases). Germline V lookup: CDR1 ENHRY, CDR2 SYGVKD. V was pared by 4 bases and J by 4 bases, with 22 bases between. The CDR3 loop spans 17 amino acids. The CDR3 reads CAISGPTLQGGLETQYF. The CDR3 DNA reads as TGTGCCATCAGTGGTCCAACCTTACAGGGTGGTCTAGAGACCCAGTACTTC.

The CDR3 coding sequence is TGTGCCAGCTCACCGAATTCCCCCGGGAACACCGGGGAGCTGTTTTTT. This codes for CASSPNSPGNTGELFF. The chain carries TRBV18 and TRBJ2-2; no clear D gene. The CDR3 has 16 residues. Germline-derived CDR1 and CDR2 are KGHSH and LQKENI. Trimming removed 3 bases from V and 1 base from J, with 12 bases in between.

The chain joins TRBV7-9 to TRBJ2-2, with D unclear. The CDR3 consists of 13 residues. Germline V gene lookup returns CDR1 SEHNR and CDR2 FQNEAQ (reference sequence). The V end was cut by 1 base, the J end by 8 bases, with 8 bases between. The CDR3 region is CASSLVLAGELFF. The CDR3, as DNA: TGTGCCAGCAGCTTAGTCTTGGCTGGGGAGCTGTTTTTT.

The chain joins TRBV28 to TRBJ2-7; D is possibly TRBD2 (5 bases). V was trimmed by 2 bases and J by 6 bases, leaving 5 bases between them. Germline V lookup: CDR1 MDHEN, CDR2 SYDVKM. The CDR3 contains 11 residues. For the CDR3, the DNA is TGTGCCAGCAGTTTAGGACTCGAGCAGTACTTC. As protein: CASSLGLEQYF.

CDR3 in amino acids: CASSVSGAPYNEQFF. The CDR3 region has the DNA TGTGCCAGCAGCGTATCAGGGGCTCCCTACAATGAGCAGTTCTTC. The chain employs TRBV9 and TRBJ2-1; a possible D gene is TRBD1 (6 bases). Germline V lookup: CDR1 SGDLS, CDR2 YYNGEE. Trimming removed 1 base at V and 2 bases at J, with 10 bases between. This CDR3 is built from 15 residues.

V gene TRBV6-5 combines with J gene TRBJ2-1; tentative D call: TRBD1 (6 bases). Trimming took off 2 bases at V and 7 bases at J, with 18 bases between the two ends. Germline V lookup: CDR1 MNHEY, CDR2 SVGAGI. CDR3 length: 16 amino acids. CDR3 protein: CASSYTRDKAGNEQFF. The CDR3 DNA reads as TGTGCCAGCAGTTACACCCGGGACAAAGCTGGTAATGAGCAGTTCTTC.

The genes are TRBV6-6 and TRBJ2-2; D is possibly TRBD1 (6 bases). The germline V and J ends were trimmed by 8 bases and 6 bases, with 16 bases remaining between them. This CDR3 spans 14 amino acids. The germline gives CDR1 MNHNY, CDR2 SVGAGI (reference sequence). The CDR3 is CASDKGWGPGELFF. The CDR3 DNA follows: TGTGCCAGCGATAAAGGGTGGGGGCCCGGGGAGCTGTTTTTT.

The chain is built from TRBV6-1 and TRBJ1-6; D gene uncertain. This CDR3 comprises 17 residues. Germline CDR1 MNHNS, CDR2 SASEGT. V lost 3 bases and J lost 0, with 12 bases in between. CDR3 bases: TGTGCCAGCAGTGACCCCTCCGGGGTCTCCTATAATTCACCCCTCCACTTT. This sequence encodes CASSDPSGVSYNSPLHF.

The V gene is TRBV28, the J gene TRBJ1-3; 8 nucleotides agree with TRBD1. The CDR3 loop spans 16 amino acids. Germline V gene data show CDR1 as MDHEN and CDR2 as SYDVKM. Trimming took 3 bases from V and 3 from J; bases not matched to a gene: 7. The CDR3 DNA follows: TGTGCCAGCAGTTTGTGGCAGGGGGCGGGTGGAAACACCATATATTTT. The encoded protein is CASSLWQGAGGNTIYF. The variable domain in full, completed from reference TRBV28 and TRBJ1-3, reads DVKVTQSSRYLVKRTGEKVFLECVQDMDHENMFWYRQDPGLGLRLIYFSYDVKMKEKGDIPEGYSVSREKKERFSLILESASTNQTSMYLCASSLWQGAGGNTIYFGEGSWLTVV.

J is TRBJ2-3 and V is TRBV7-6, with 8 bases matching TRBD2. CDR1 and CDR2 from the germline V gene are SGHVS and FNYEAQ. Trimming at V came to 2 bases and at J to 5 bases, leaving 12 bases not matched to a gene. The CDR3 is made up of 17 amino acids. The CDR3 coding sequence is TGTGCCAGCAGCTTACGGGCGACGGGGGGGCTGGTAGATACGCAGTATTTT. Amino acids: CASSLRATGGLVDTQYF.

J is TRBJ1-2 and V is TRBV19; weak D call: TRBD1 (5 bases). The CDR3 totals 13 residues. Germline V CDR1 and CDR2: LNHDA, SQIVND (reference sequence). With 5 bases removed from V and 4 bases from J, the gap between germline ends came to 11 bases. DNA for the CDR3: TGTGCCAGTAGTTCGGGACTCTCCTATGGCTACACCTTC. Translation: CASSSGLSYGYTF.

The rearrangement links TRBV6-6 to TRBJ2-2; a possible D gene is TRBD1 (5 bases). CDR3 length: 14 residues. Germline-derived CDR1 and CDR2 are MNHNY and SVGAGI (reference sequence). Trimming removed 5 bases at V and 6 bases at J, with 13 bases between. CDR3 DNA sequence: TGTGCCAGCAGTACCGTGGGCAGGGCCGGGGAGCTGTTTTTT. Translation gives CASSTVGRAGELFF.

This chain connects TRBV2 to TRBJ2-5, with 11 nucleotides matching TRBD2. The CDR3 totals 16 residues. Germline assignment: CDR1 SNHLY and CDR2 FYNNEI. Trimming took 5 bases from V and 1 from J; bases not matched to a gene: 6. CDR3 sequence: CASSLAGGGFQETQYF. The DNA for the CDR3 is TGTGCCAGCAGTTTAGCGGGAGGGGGCTTCCAAGAGACCCAGTACTTC.

V is TRBV5-1 and J is TRBJ2-2; maybe TRBD1 (6 bases). Trimming stripped 4 bases from V and 8 bases from J, with 15 bases between. Germline CDR1 SGHRS, CDR2 YFSETQ. The CDR3 consists of 14 residues. The CDR3 sequence: CASSPTGGVGELFF. The CDR3 coding sequence is TGCGCCAGCAGCCCGACAGGAGGTGTAGGGGAGCTGTTTTTT.